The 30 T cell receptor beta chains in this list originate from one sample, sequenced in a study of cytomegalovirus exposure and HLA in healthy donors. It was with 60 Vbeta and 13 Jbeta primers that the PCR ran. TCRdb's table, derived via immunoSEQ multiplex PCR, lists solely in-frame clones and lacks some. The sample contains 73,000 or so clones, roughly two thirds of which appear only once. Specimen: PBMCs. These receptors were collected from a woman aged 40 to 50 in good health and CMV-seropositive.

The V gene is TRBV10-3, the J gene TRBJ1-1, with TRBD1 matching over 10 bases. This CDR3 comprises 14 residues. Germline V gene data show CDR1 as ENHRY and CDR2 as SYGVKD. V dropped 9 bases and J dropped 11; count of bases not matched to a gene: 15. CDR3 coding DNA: TGTGCCATTCAATCCGGGACAGGGGAAGGTTTGGCTTTCTTT. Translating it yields CAIQSGTGEGLAFF.

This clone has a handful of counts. CDR3 coding DNA: TGTGCCAGCAGCTTCGGGCCTAGCGGGCCGGCGGAGACCCAGTACTTC. Translating it yields CASSFGPSGPAETQYF. This sequence joins TRBV7-2 and TRBJ2-5; 8 bases fit TRBD2. CDR3 length: 16 amino acids. CDR1 and CDR2 (germline): SGHTA, FQGNSA. Germline trimming cut 3 bases from V and 5 bases from J; bases unmatched to any gene: 11.

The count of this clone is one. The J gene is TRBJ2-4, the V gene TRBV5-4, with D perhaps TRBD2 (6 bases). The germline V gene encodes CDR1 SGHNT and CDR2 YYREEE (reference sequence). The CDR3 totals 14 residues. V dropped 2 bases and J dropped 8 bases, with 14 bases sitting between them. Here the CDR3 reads CASSFWEARDIQYF. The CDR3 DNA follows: TGTGCCAGCAGCTTTTGGGAGGCGCGGGACATTCAGTACTTC. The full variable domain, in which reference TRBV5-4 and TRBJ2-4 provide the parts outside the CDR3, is ETGVTQSPTHLIKTRGQQVTLRCSSQSGHNTVSWYQQALGQGPQFIFQYYREEENGRGNFPPRFSGLQFPNYSSELNVNALELDDSALYLCASSFWEARDIQYFGAGTRLSVL.

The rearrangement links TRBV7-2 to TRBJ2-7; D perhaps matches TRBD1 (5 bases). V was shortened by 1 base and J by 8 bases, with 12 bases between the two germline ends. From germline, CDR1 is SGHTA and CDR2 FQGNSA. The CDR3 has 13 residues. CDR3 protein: CASSLEGARQQYF. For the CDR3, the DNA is TGTGCCAGCAGCTTAGAAGGGGCCAGGCAGCAGTACTTC.

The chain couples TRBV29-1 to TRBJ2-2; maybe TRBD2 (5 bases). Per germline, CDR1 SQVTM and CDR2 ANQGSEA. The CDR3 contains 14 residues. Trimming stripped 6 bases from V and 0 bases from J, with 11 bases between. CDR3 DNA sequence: TGCAGCGTAGCGGCCGGACCGAACACCGGGGAGCTGTTTTTT. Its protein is CSVAAGPNTGELFF.

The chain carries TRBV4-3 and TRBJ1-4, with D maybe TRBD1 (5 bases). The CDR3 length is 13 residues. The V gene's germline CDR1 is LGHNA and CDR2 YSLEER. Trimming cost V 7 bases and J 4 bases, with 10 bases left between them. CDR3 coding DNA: TGCGCCAGCAACGGGGGAGGTAATGAAAAACTGTTTTTT. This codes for CASNGGGNEKLFF.

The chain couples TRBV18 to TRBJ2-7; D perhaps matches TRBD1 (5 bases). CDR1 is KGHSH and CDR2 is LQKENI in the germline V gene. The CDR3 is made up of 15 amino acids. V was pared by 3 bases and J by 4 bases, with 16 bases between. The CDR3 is CASSPAGFLVYEQYF. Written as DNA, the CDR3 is TGTGCCAGCTCACCCGCAGGGTTTTTGGTGTACGAGCAGTACTTC.

CDR3 region: CASSQKTGMGNEKLFF. Here the CDR3 DNA reads TGTGCCAGCAGCCAAAAAACAGGGATGGGTAATGAAAAACTGTTTTTT. The rearrangement joins TRBV14 to TRBJ1-4; D is possibly TRBD1 (6 bases). The CDR3 covers 16 residues. The ends were cut back, 2 bases at V and 4 bases at J, with 14 bases in the middle. The germline CDR1 and CDR2 sequences are SGHDN and FVKESK.

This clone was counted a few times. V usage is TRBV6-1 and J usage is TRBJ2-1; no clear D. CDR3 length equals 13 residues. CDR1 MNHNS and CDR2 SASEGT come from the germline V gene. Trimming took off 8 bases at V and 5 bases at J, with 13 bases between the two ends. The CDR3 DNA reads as TGTGCCAGCGAGCGACGGAGTAACAATGAGCAGTTCTTC. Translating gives CASERRSNNEQFF.

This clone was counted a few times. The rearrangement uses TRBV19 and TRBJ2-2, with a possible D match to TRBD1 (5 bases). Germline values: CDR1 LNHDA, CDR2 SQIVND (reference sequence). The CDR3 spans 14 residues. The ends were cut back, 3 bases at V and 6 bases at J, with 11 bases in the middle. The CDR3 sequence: CASSIRARAGELFF. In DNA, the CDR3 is TGTGCCAGTAGTATCAGGGCAAGGGCCGGGGAGCTGTTTTTT.

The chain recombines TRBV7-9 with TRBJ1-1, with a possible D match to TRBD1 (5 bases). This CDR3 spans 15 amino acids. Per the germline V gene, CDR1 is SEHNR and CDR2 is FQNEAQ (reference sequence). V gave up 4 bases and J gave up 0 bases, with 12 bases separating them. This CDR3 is CASSWGGGVNTEAFF. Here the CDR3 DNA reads TGTGCCAGCAGCTGGGGCGGGGGAGTGAACACTGAAGCTTTCTTT.

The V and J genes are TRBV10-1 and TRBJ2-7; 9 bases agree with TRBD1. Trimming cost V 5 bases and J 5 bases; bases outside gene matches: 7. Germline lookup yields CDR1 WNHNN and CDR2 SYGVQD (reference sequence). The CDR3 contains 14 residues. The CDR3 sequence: CASSRTGETNEQYF. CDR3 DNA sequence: TGCGCCAGCAGTAGGACAGGGGAAACTAACGAGCAGTACTTC.

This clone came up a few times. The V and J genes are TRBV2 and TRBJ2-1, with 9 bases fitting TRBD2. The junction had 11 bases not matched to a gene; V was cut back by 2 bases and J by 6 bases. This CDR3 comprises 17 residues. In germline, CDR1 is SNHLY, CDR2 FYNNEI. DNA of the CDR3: TGTGCCAGCAGTGAAAAGCGGGGGGAACCCCTGCTCAATGAGCAGTTCTTC. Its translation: CASSEKRGEPLLNEQFF.

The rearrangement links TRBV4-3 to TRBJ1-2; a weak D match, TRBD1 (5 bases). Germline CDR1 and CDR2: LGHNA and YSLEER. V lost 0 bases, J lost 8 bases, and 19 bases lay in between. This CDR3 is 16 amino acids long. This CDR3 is CASSQDYGARGLGYTF. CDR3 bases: TGCGCCAGCAGCCAAGATTACGGGGCGCGGGGTTTAGGCTACACCTTC.

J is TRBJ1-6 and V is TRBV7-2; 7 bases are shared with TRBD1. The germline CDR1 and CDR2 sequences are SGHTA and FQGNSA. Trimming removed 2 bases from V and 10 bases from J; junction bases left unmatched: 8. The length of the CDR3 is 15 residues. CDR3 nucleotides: TGTGCCAGCAGCTTAATACCAACAGGGGACTCACCCCTCCACTTT. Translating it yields CASSLIPTGDSPLHF.

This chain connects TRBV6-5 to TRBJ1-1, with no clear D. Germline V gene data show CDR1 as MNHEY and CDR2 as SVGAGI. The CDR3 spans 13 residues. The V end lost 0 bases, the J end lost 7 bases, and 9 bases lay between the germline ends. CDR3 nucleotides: TGTGCCAGCAGTTACTCGATGTCAGGTGAAGCTTTCTTT. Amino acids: CASSYSMSGEAFF.

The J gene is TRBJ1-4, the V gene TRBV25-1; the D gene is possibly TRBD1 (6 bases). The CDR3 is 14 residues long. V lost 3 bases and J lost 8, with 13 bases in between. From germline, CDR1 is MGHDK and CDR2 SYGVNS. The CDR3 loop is CASSDLGGPEKLFF. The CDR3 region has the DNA TGTGCCAGCAGTGATCTGGGGGGGCCGGAAAAACTGTTTTTT.

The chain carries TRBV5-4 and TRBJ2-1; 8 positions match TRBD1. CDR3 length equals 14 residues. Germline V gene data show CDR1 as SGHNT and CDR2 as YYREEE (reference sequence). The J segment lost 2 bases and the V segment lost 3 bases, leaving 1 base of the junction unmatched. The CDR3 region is CASSSGGAYNEQFF. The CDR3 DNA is TGTGCCAGCAGCTCAGGGGGCGCCTACAATGAGCAGTTCTTC.

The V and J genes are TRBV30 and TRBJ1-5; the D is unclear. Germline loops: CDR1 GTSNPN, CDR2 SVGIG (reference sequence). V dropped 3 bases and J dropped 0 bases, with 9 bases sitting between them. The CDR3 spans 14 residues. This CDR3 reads CAWSQDFSNQPQHF. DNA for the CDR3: TGTGCCTGGAGCCAGGATTTTAGCAATCAGCCCCAGCATTTT.

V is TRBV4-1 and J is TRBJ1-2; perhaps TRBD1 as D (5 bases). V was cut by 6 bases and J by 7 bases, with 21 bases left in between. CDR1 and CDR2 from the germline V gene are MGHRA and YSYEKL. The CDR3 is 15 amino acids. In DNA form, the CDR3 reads TGCGCCAGCAGTCTAAATCAGGGTTCCGTCCCTGGCTACACCTTC. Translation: CASSLNQGSVPGYTF.

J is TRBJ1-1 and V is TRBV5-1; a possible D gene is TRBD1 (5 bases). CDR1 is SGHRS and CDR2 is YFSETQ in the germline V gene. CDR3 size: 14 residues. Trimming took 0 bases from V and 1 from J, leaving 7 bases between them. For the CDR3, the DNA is TGCGCCAGCAGCTTGGCCGGGGGGAACACTGAAGCTTTCTTT. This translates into CASSLAGGNTEAFF.

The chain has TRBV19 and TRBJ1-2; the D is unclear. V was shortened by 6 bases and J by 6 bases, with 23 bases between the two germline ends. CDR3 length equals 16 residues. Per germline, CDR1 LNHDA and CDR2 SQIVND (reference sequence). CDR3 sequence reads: CASSNFPREGWDGYTF. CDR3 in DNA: TGTGCCAGTAGCAACTTCCCTCGGGAGGGATGGGATGGCTACACCTTC.

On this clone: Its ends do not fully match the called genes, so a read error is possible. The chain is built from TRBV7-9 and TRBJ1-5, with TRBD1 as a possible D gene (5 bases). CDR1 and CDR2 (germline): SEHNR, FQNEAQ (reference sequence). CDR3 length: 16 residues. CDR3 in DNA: TGTGCCAGCAGCCTAGCTTTGGGGGGGTTTAATCAGCCCCAGCATTTT. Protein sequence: CASSLALGGFNQPQHF.

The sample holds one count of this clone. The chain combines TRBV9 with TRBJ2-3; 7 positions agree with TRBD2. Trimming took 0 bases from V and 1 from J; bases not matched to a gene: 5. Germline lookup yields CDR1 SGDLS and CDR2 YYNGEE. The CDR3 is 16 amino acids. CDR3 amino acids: CASSVGIGRGTDTQYF. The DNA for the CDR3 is TGTGCCAGCAGCGTAGGAATAGGGAGGGGCACAGATACGCAGTATTTT.

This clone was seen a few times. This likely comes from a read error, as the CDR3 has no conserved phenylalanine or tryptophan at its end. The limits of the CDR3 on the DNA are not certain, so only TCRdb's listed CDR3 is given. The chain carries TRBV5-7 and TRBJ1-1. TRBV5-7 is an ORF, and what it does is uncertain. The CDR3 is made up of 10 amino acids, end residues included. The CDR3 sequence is CASSSGGALV.

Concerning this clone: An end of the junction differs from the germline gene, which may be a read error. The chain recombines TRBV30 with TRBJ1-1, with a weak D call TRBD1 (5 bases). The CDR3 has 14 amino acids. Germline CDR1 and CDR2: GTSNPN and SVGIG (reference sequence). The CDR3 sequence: CAWNDWGANTEVFF. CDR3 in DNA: TGTGCCTGGAATGACTGGGGCGCGAACACTGAAGTTTTCTTT.

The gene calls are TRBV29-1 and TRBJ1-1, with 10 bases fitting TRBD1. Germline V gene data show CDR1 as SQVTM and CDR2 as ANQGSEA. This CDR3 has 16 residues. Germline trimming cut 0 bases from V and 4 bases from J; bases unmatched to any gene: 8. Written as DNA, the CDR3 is TGCAGCGTTGAAGATCCAAAGGACAGGGGGACCACTGAAGCTTTCTTT. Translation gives CSVEDPKDRGTTEAFF.

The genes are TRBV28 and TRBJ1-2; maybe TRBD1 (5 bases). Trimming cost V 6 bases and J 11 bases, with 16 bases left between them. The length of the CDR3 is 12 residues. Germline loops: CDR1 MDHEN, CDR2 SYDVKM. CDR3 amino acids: CASSSRAGFYTF. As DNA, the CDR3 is TGTGCCAGCAGCTCCAGGGCGGGGTTTTACACCTTC.

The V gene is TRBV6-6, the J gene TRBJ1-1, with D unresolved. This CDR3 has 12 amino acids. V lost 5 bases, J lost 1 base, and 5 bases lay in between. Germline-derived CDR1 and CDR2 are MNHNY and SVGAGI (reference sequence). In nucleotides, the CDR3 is TGTGCCAGCAGTAGACAGAACACTGAAGCTTTCTTT. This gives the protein CASSRQNTEAFF.

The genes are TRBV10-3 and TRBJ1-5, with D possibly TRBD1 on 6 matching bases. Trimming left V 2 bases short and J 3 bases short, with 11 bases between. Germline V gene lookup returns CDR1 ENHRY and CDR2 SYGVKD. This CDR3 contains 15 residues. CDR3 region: CAISEKDSNNQPQHF. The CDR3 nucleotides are TGTGCCATCAGTGAGAAGGACAGTAACAATCAGCCCCAGCATTTT.